The rows below give T cell receptor beta chains drawn from one sample of a study of CD8+ T cells in alopecia areata. Sequencing was performed with immunoSEQ multiplex PCR; in TCRdb, only in-frame clones are kept and a portion is missing. The sample carries around 180,000 clones, roughly 70% recorded once. Sequencing was performed on CD4+ T cells sorted from blood, taken around week 50, from a patient treated with tofacitinib. The receptors here all came from a human donor with alopecia areata. The CDR3 runs from the conserved cysteine through the conserved F or W. The D gene is left open where the match is weak. Rows may omit the clone size; those that give it use once, few, many or a size class.

CDR3	DNA	D	V	J	size
CASSPLGTATSGANVLTF	TGTGCCAGCAGCCCCCTCGGGACAGCGACCTCTGGGGCCAACGTCCTGACTTTC	TRBD1	TRBV5-6	TRBJ2-6	few
CASTNGVTDTQYF	TGTGCCAGCACCAACGGGGTAACAGATACGCAGTATTTT	NA	TRBV28	TRBJ2-3	NA
CSDGSTEAFF	TGCAGCGACGGGAGCACTGAAGCTTTCTTT	NA	TRBV29-1	TRBJ1-1	NA
CASSHTDSGLRAKNIQYF	TGCGCCAGCAGTCATACAGACTCGGGATTGAGGGCCAAAAACATTCAGTACTTC	NA	TRBV23-1	TRBJ2-4	NA
CASSLLGPALSDTQYF	TGCGCCAGCAGCTTGTTAGGGCCAGCACTTTCAGATACGCAGTATTTT	NA	TRBV5-1	TRBJ2-3	NA
CASRPSRGTAYNEQFF	TGTGCCAGCAGGCCGAGCCGCGGGACGGCCTACAATGAGCAGTTCTTC	NA	TRBV2	TRBJ2-1	NA
CATSRIGVGETQYF	TGTGCCACCAGCCGAATAGGTGTGGGGGAGACCCAGTACTTC	NA	TRBV2	TRBJ2-5	few
CSVSGTGFGEKLFF	TGCAGCGTTTCCGGGACAGGGTTTGGAGAAAAACTGTTTTTT	TRBD1	TRBV29-1	TRBJ1-4	few
CSVQTSGVYNEQFF	TGCAGCGTTCAGACTAGCGGGGTATACAATGAGCAGTTCTTC	TRBD2	TRBV29-1	TRBJ2-1	few
CASSQEGGSIQYF	TGCGCCAGCAGCCAAGAAGGGGGTTCCATTCAGTACTTC	NA	TRBV4-1	TRBJ2-4	NA
CASSQGGSSYEQYF	TGCGCCAGCAGCCAAGGGGGGAGCTCCTACGAGCAGTACTTC	NA	TRBV4-3	TRBJ2-7	few
CASTPLENTGELFF	TGTGCCAGCACGCCACTAGAGAACACCGGGGAGCTGTTTTTT	NA	TRBV18	TRBJ2-2	few
CSVAQGSYQPQHF	TGCAGCGTCGCACAGGGCAGTTATCAGCCCCAGCATTTT	NA	TRBV29-1	TRBJ1-5	few
CSLISGGPGNEQFF	TGCAGCTTAATTAGCGGGGGGCCCGGGAATGAGCAGTTCTTC	TRBD2	TRBV29-1	TRBJ2-1	NA
CAWNGIGRGEKLFF	TGTGCCTGGAATGGCATCGGGAGGGGGGAAAAACTGTTTTTT	NA	TRBV30	TRBJ1-4	once
CATSRDERGRLETQYF	TGTGCCACCAGCAGAGATGAGAGGGGGCGCTTAGAGACCCAGTACTTC	TRBD1	TRBV15	TRBJ2-5	NA
CASSLGGQIQNTQYF	TGTGCCAGCAGCTTAGGGGGACAGATTCAAAATACGCAGTATTTT	TRBD1	TRBV7-3	TRBJ2-3	once
CASSLQGNTEAFF	TGCGCCAGCAGCCTCCAGGGGAACACTGAAGCTTTCTTT	NA	TRBV4-3	TRBJ1-1	NA
CSVDGLFATDTQYF	TGCAGCGTTGACGGACTATTCGCCACAGATACGCAGTATTTT	NA	TRBV29-1	TRBJ2-3	NA
CASSLEDSFLAKNIQYF	TGTGCCAGCAGCTTAGAGGACAGTTTCCTAGCCAAAAACATTCAGTACTTC	NA	TRBV7-2	TRBJ2-4	NA
CASSEQGGDEQYF	TGTGCCAGCAGTGAACAGGGAGGGGACGAGCAGTACTTC	TRBD2	TRBV6-1	TRBJ2-7	NA
CASSYQGGSNTEAFF	TGTGCCAGTAGTTACCAGGGGGGCAGCAACACTGAAGCTTTCTTT	TRBD1	TRBV19	TRBJ1-1	NA
CASSRDTNQPQHF	TGTGCCAGCAGCCGGGACACCAATCAGCCCCAGCATTTT	NA	TRBV2	TRBJ1-5	few
CASATRRPSSYEQYF	TGTGCCAGCGCCACCCGGCGCCCTTCTTCCTACGAGCAGTACTTC	NA	TRBV7-2	TRBJ2-7	NA
CASSLVGTAYEQYF	TGCGCCAGCAGCTTGGTCGGCACCGCCTACGAGCAGTACTTC	NA	TRBV5-1	TRBJ2-7	NA
CAISEGDRGSGANVLTF	TGTGCCATCAGTGAGGGGGACAGGGGTTCTGGGGCCAACGTCCTGACTTTC	TRBD1	TRBV10-3	TRBJ2-6	NA
CASSSGSNSSQERF	TGCGCCAGCAGCTCCGGGTCAAACTCATCCCAGGAGCGTTTT	NA	TRBV4-3	TRBJ1-4	few
CASSPKTEYGYTF	TGTGCCAGCTCACCAAAGACTGAGTATGGCTACACCTTC	NA	TRBV18	TRBJ1-2	NA
CASSPLWDWTGSYEQYF	TGCGCCAGCAGCCCATTGTGGGATTGGACAGGGTCCTACGAGCAGTACTTC	TRBD1	TRBV5-1	TRBJ2-7	NA
CSVETRLTAEAFF	TGCAGCGTTGAAACCCGCCTGACGGCTGAAGCTTTCTTT	NA	TRBV29-1	TRBJ1-1	NA
CASSSDPGNEQFF	TGTGCCAGCAGCTCCGATCCTGGGAATGAGCAGTTCTTC	NA	TRBV11-3	TRBJ2-1	NA
CSVEVGVTGYTF	TGCAGCGTTGAAGTAGGGGTTACGGGCTACACCTTC	NA	TRBV29-1	TRBJ1-2	NA
CASSLAPQGQDTQYF	TGTGCCAGCAGCTTAGCGCCACAGGGTCAAGATACGCAGTATTTT	NA	TRBV7-6	TRBJ2-3	NA
CASSVFASDEQFF	TGTGCCAGCAGTGTATTCGCGTCCGATGAGCAGTTCTTC	NA	TRBV6-1	TRBJ2-1	few
CASSSGAQTNEKLFF	TGTGCCAGCAGCTCAGGGGCGCAGACTAATGAAAAACTGTTTTTT	NA	TRBV7-2	TRBJ1-4	NA
CSVRGNYGYTF	TGCAGCGTTAGGGGTAACTATGGCTACACCTTC	NA	TRBV29-1	TRBJ1-2	NA
CASSSGTTNYGYTF	TGTGCCAGCAGTAGCGGCACCACCAACTATGGCTACACCTTC	NA	TRBV6-1	TRBJ1-2	NA
CASSVTTLVWGTLHF	TGTGCCAGCAGTGTTACGACGTTGGTTTGGGGGACCCTCCACTTT	NA	TRBV2	TRBJ1-6	NA
CASSYLPRVGWTEAFF	TGTGCCAGCAGCTACCTCCCCCGTGTTGGGTGGACTGAAGCTTTCTTT	NA	TRBV28	TRBJ1-1	NA
CASSVGGQLNYGYTF	TGTGCCAGCAGCGTAGGGGGACAGCTAAACTATGGCTACACCTTC	TRBD1	TRBV9	TRBJ1-2	NA
CAWNQGANQPQHF	TGTGCCTGGAACCAGGGTGCCAATCAGCCCCAGCATTTT	NA	TRBV30	TRBJ1-5	NA
CASSLAQGSPEAFF	TGTGCCAGCAGCTTAGCGCAGGGGTCCCCTGAAGCTTTCTTT	NA	TRBV7-2	TRBJ1-1	NA
CSVPLHGGNTEAFF	TGCAGCGTACCCCTGCACGGGGGCAACACTGAAGCTTTCTTT	NA	TRBV29-1	TRBJ1-1	NA
CASSHGRLDRRTDTQYF	TGCGCCAGCAGCCATGGTCGGTTGGACAGACGCACAGATACGCAGTATTTT	NA	TRBV4-3	TRBJ2-3	NA
CASSSRVQGAYNEQFF	TGCGCCAGCAGCAGCCGGGTACAGGGGGCCTACAATGAGCAGTTCTTC	TRBD1	TRBV5-1	TRBJ2-1	NA
CASSRYYTAGGSTDTQYF	TGTGCCAGCAGCCGATACTATACAGCAGGGGGTAGCACAGATACGCAGTATTTT	TRBD1	TRBV11-2	TRBJ2-3	NA